A single sample gave rise to the 5 T cell receptor beta chains below, sequenced in a study of T cells after yellow fever vaccination. One entry per CDR3 protein results from TCRdb running MiXCR on the 5' RACE reads. The sample has approximately 300,000 distinct CDR3 sequences; 6.8% are singletons. The sample was PBMCs, taken about 49 days after the first yellow fever vaccination. The receptor set was obtained from a man aged 18 to 30 who received the YFV17D yellow fever vaccine.

This clonotype turned up a few times. The gene calls are TRBV5-1 and TRBJ2-1; 8 bases are a match to TRBD1. Trimming cost V 0 bases and J 8 bases; bases outside gene matches: 4. Looked up from germline, CDR1 is SGHRS and CDR2 is YFSETQ. The CDR3 extends over 14 amino acids. CDR3 protein: CASSLGSGGYEQFF. The CDR3 DNA follows: TGCGCCAGCAGCTTGGGTTCAGGGGGCTATGAGCAGTTCTTC.

The CDR3 DNA reads TGTGCCACCAGTGAGCCGGGACAGAACACCGGGGAGCTGTTTTTT. It specifies CATSEPGQNTGELFF. The V gene is TRBV24-1, the J gene TRBJ2-2; perhaps TRBD1 as D (6 bases). This CDR3 is built from 15 residues. V was clipped by 4 bases and J by 1 base, with 9 bases between them. The germline gives CDR1 KGHDR, CDR2 SFDVKD.

Here the CDR3 reads CASTPGNYGYTF. The DNA for the CDR3 is TGTGCCAGTACCCCGGGAAACTATGGCTACACCTTC. The rearrangement joins TRBV19 to TRBJ1-2; no clear D. The CDR3 is 12 residues long. V was shortened by 7 bases and J by 2 bases, with 8 bases between the two germline ends. The V gene's germline CDR1 is LNHDA and CDR2 SQIVND (reference sequence).

The chain has TRBV5-1 and TRBJ2-5; D call uncertain. Deletions cut 2 bases from V and 5 bases from J, with 13 bases between. CDR1 SGHRS and CDR2 YFSETQ come from the germline V gene. There are 14 residues in the CDR3. For the CDR3, the DNA is TGCGCCAGCAGCTTAACCACAGTGAAGGAGACCCAGTACTTC. As protein: CASSLTTVKETQYF.

This clonotype turned up a few times. The gene calls are TRBV19 and TRBJ2-6, with 12 bases identical to TRBD1. CDR1 is LNHDA and CDR2 is SQIVND in the germline V gene (reference sequence). V lost 4 bases, J lost 3 bases, and 4 bases stayed unmatched. The CDR3 is 17 amino acids. The CDR3 sequence: CASSTRDRGLGANVLTF. DNA for the CDR3: TGTGCCAGTAGTACCCGGGACAGGGGGCTTGGGGCCAACGTCCTGACTTTC.